A single sample is the source of the 17 T cell receptor beta chains below, sequenced in a study of T cells in Graves' hyperthyroidism and ophthalmopathy. TCR beta CDR3 sequences were amplified from RNA transcripts. RT-PCR in the first round (using the HTBI primer set) targeted the TCR CDR3. From the multiplex PCR reads, TCRdb called clonotypes with MiXCR, one entry per CDR3 protein. The data show roughly 500,000 distinct CDR3 sequences, approximately 23% seen once. The material sequenced was blood. All receptors come from a woman in her seventies with Graves' ophthalmopathy.

The CDR3 sequence is CASSWAQETPQHF. In DNA, the CDR3 is TGTGCCAGCAGCTGGGCCCAGGAGACGCCCCAGCATTTT. The chain uses TRBV5-5 and TRBJ1-5; D gene unclear. Germline CDR1 is SGHKS and CDR2 is YYEKEE (reference sequence). The V end lost 3 bases, the J end lost 9 bases, and 13 bases lay between the germline ends. This CDR3 spans 13 amino acids.

This clonotype was found a few times. This chain links TRBV7-9 with TRBJ2-7; 9 bases line up with TRBD1. Germline V gene sequence: CDR1 SEHNR, CDR2 FQNEAQ (reference sequence). With 4 bases clipped from V and 7 bases from J, the junction kept 5 bases outside the gene matches. This CDR3 is built from 13 residues. The CDR3 DNA follows: TGTGCCAGCAGCTGGACAGGGACAGGGGAGCAGTACTTC. It codes for CASSWTGTGEQYF.

This clonotype was found a few times. The V and J genes are TRBV6-1 and TRBJ2-7; 9 positions match TRBD2. This CDR3 is 15 amino acids long. V lost 6 bases to trimming and J lost 2 bases; unmatched junction nucleotides: 8. CDR1 and CDR2 (germline): MNHNS, SASEGT. CDR3 nucleotide sequence: TGTGCCAGCAGCCTAACAGCGGGGGGAGCCTACGAGCAGTACTTC. It codes for CASSLTAGGAYEQYF.

The CDR3 DNA reads TGTGCCAGCAGCTGGAGACAGGGGGTCTACGAGCAGTACTTC. Residues: CASSWRQGVYEQYF. The chain employs TRBV11-3 and TRBJ2-7; 9 bases are a match to TRBD1. J gave up 3 bases and V 4 bases, and 4 bases lay outside the gene matches. Germline loops: CDR1 SGHNT, CDR2 YENEEA. The CDR3 consists of 14 residues. The whole variable domain, remainder taken from reference TRBV11-3 and TRBJ2-7, is EAGVVQSPRYKIIEKKQPVAFWCNPISGHNTLYWYLQNLGQGPELLIRYENEEAVDDSQLPKDRFSAERLKGVDSTLKIQPAELGDSAVYLCASSWRQGVYEQYFGPGTRLTVT.

The DNA for the CDR3 is TGTGCCAGCAGCTTTCAGGGTAGGAACACCGGGGAGCTGTTTTTT. This translates into CASSFQGRNTGELFF. This sequence joins TRBV7-9 and TRBJ2-2; D possibly corresponds to TRBD1 (5 bases). V lost 3 bases and J lost 1, with 9 bases in between. Per the germline V gene, CDR1 is SEHNR and CDR2 is FQNEAQ (reference sequence). The CDR3 is 15 amino acids.

The chain employs TRBV30 and TRBJ2-5; D possibly corresponds to TRBD2 (7 bases). The CDR3 contains 17 residues. The germline V gene has CDR1 GTSNPN and CDR2 SVGIG (reference sequence). Deletions cut 0 bases from V and 4 bases from J, with 21 bases between. This chain's CDR3 is CAWSVPGAAGARETQYF. The CDR3 nucleotides are TGTGCCTGGAGTGTACCGGGGGCCGCGGGGGCGCGAGAGACCCAGTACTTC. Based on the CDR3 plus reference TRBV30 and TRBJ2-5, the full variable domain is SQTIHQWPATLVQPVGSPLSLECTVEGTSNPNLYWYRQAAGRGLQLLFYSVGIGQISSEVPQNLSASRPQDRQFILSSKKLLLSDSGFYLCAWSVPGAAGARETQYFGPGTRLLVL.

The chain recombines TRBV6-1 with TRBJ1-5; 9 bases agree with TRBD1. The CDR3 spans 15 residues. Germline V CDR1 and CDR2: MNHNS, SASEGT. The V segment lost 4 bases and the J segment 0 bases; nucleotides outside the gene matches: 1. This chain's CDR3 is CASSGDRASNQPQHF. The CDR3 DNA reads as TGTGCCAGCAGTGGGGACAGGGCTAGCAATCAGCCCCAGCATTTT.

The V and J genes are TRBV2 and TRBJ2-5; 10 nucleotides match TRBD2. The J segment lost 5 bases and the V segment lost 4 bases, leaving 7 bases of the junction unmatched. The CDR3 totals 15 residues. Per germline, CDR1 SNHLY and CDR2 FYNNEI. The CDR3 sequence: CASSGSSGSMETQYF. The CDR3 coding sequence is TGTGCCAGCAGTGGGTCTAGCGGGAGCATGGAGACCCAGTACTTC.

Many counts were recorded for this clonotype. The genes are TRBV7-2 and TRBJ2-1, with TRBD2 identical over 11 bases. The CDR3 is made up of 15 amino acids. CDR1 SGHTA and CDR2 FQGNSA come from the germline V gene. Trimming at V came to 0 bases and at J to 6 bases, leaving 1 base not matched to a gene. The CDR3 DNA is TGTGCCAGCAGCTTAGCTAGCGGGAGGGCCAATGAGCAGTTCTTC. Translating it yields CASSLASGRANEQFF.

The chain carries TRBV5-1 and TRBJ2-5, with no clear D. Germline V lookup: CDR1 SGHRS, CDR2 YFSETQ. The V end was cut by 4 bases, the J end by 5 bases, with 18 bases between. CDR3 length: 15 amino acids. The CDR3 spells CASSPSRPSEETQYF. The CDR3 coding sequence is TGCGCCAGCAGCCCTTCTAGACCCAGCGAGGAGACCCAGTACTTC.

The CDR3 loop is CASSQLAEGLKDSTEAFF. The CDR3 nucleotides are TGCGCCAGCAGCCAATTAGCTGAGGGGTTGAAGGACTCCACTGAAGCTTTCTTT. The chain has TRBV5-1 and TRBJ1-1; possible D gene TRBD1, 5 bases. Germline assignment: CDR1 SGHRS and CDR2 YFSETQ. V was shortened by 4 bases and J by 4 bases, with 26 bases between the two germline ends. This CDR3 region has 18 residues.

This clonotype showed up many times. CDR3 protein: CASSLGLHEQFF. The DNA for the CDR3 is TGTGCCAGCAGCTTAGGTCTACACGAGCAGTTCTTC. The J gene is TRBJ2-1, the V gene TRBV11-2, with D hard to call. Per germline, CDR1 SGHAT and CDR2 FQNNGV. V was trimmed by 1 base and J by 10 bases, leaving 8 bases between them. The length of the CDR3 is 12 residues.

This clonotype was detected only a few times. Here the CDR3 DNA reads TGTGCCAGCAGCGTAGGGGGGAGGGGCGCTGAAGCTTTCTTT. This gives the protein CASSVGGRGAEAFF. The V and J genes are TRBV9 and TRBJ1-1, with D perhaps TRBD1 (5 bases). Germline V gives CDR1 SGDLS, CDR2 YYNGEE. The CDR3 totals 14 residues. Trimming removed 0 bases at V and 6 bases at J, with 12 bases between.

This clonotype occurred many times. This chain links TRBV20-1 with TRBJ2-5; 8 bases line up with TRBD2. CDR3 length equals 15 residues. J gave up 4 bases and V 2 bases, and 9 bases lay outside the gene matches. Germline-derived CDR1 and CDR2 are DFQATT and SNEGSKA (reference sequence). The CDR3 DNA reads as TGCAGTGCTAGAAGCCCGCGGGAGGTAGGAGAGACCCAGTACTTC. The encoded protein is CSARSPREVGETQYF.

The V call is TRBV7-9, the J call TRBJ2-2; either TRBD1 or TRBD2 may fit D (5 bases each). CDR3 length: 15 amino acids. The V gene lost 4 bases and the J gene lost 7 bases, with 16 bases spanning the gap. The germline V gene has CDR1 SEHNR and CDR2 FQNEAQ (reference sequence). The CDR3 here is CASSWGTLRGGELFF. CDR3 nucleotides: TGTGCCAGCAGCTGGGGGACGTTAAGGGGCGGGGAGCTGTTTTTT.

The rearrangement joins TRBV7-2 to TRBJ2-1, with 10 bases aligning to TRBD2. The CDR3 consists of 16 residues. Germline-derived CDR1 and CDR2 are SGHTA and FQGNSA. V lost 4 bases and J lost 4; bases outside the gene matches: 7. This chain's CDR3 is CASSSNSGRKYNEQFF. The CDR3 bases are TGTGCCAGCAGCTCAAATAGCGGGAGGAAATACAATGAGCAGTTCTTC.

This clonotype was counted a few times. The chain joins TRBV12-3 or TRBV12-4 to TRBJ1-5; no clear D gene. The CDR3 extends over 13 amino acids. V gave up 7 bases and J gave up 0 bases, with 7 bases separating them. CDR3 nucleotides: TGTGCCAGCACCGACATTAGCAATCAGCCCCAGCATTTT. This translates into CASTDISNQPQHF.